Following are 27 T cell receptor beta chains from one sample sequenced in a study of shared clonotypes between healthy human individuals. Only in-frame clones appear in the TCRdb table, and some are missing; sequencing was by immunoSEQ multiplex PCR. The table has roughly 1,600,000 clones, approximately 98.5% seen once. Sequenced material: naive CD4+ T cells sorted from blood. As to subset: CD45RA+ positively selected. The receptor source for this set is a man aged 25-45 years in good health.

V is TRBV30 and J is TRBJ1-2; D is perhaps TRBD1 (5 bases). The length of the CDR3 is 11 residues. The germline V gene encodes CDR1 GTSNPN and CDR2 SVGIG (reference sequence). The V end lost 1 base, the J end lost 11 bases, and 11 bases lay between the germline ends. In nucleotides, the CDR3 is TGTGCCTGGAGTGCCCGACAGATATACACCTTC. It specifies CAWSARQIYTF. Combining the CDR3 with reference TRBV30 and TRBJ1-2 gives the whole variable domain SQTIHQWPATLVQPVGSPLSLECTVEGTSNPNLYWYRQAAGRGLQLLFYSVGIGQISSEVPQNLSASRPQDRQFILSSKKLLLSDSGFYLCAWSARQIYTFGSGTRLTVV.

This chain links TRBV6-5 with TRBJ1-2; weak D call: TRBD1 (6 bases). The CDR3 consists of 14 residues. V shed 5 bases and J shed 2 bases, with 12 bases lying between them. The V gene's germline CDR1 is MNHEY and CDR2 SVGAGI. The CDR3, as DNA: TGTGCCAGCAGTCTACAGGGATTCAACTATGGCTACACCTTC. Amino acids: CASSLQGFNYGYTF.

The rearrangement links TRBV9 to TRBJ2-5; a possible D gene is TRBD1 (5 bases). V was clipped by 4 bases and J by 2 bases, with 15 bases between them. The germline gives CDR1 SGDLS, CDR2 YYNGEE. This CDR3 is 15 amino acids long. The CDR3 reads CASSQGDGLQETQYF. CDR3 nucleotide sequence: TGTGCCAGCAGCCAAGGGGATGGGCTTCAAGAGACCCAGTACTTC.

The chain combines TRBV28 with TRBJ2-1, with TRBD2 matching 7 bases. Germline V CDR1 and CDR2: MDHEN, SYDVKM. J lost 4 bases, V lost 6 bases, and 6 bases had no gene match. This CDR3 contains 14 residues. CDR3 residues: CASSLSGIYNEQFF. The CDR3 bases are TGTGCCAGCAGCCTGAGCGGGATTTACAATGAGCAGTTCTTC.

Turning to this clone: The same CDR3 arises from other DNA sequences in this sample as well. The V gene is TRBV5-1, the J gene TRBJ2-7; D may correspond to TRBD1 or TRBD2 (5 bases each). Germline lookup yields CDR1 SGHRS and CDR2 YFSETQ. The CDR3 extends over 13 amino acids. V lost 1 base and J lost 4, with 9 bases in between. The DNA for the CDR3 is TGCGCCAGCAGCTTGACGGGGCTTTACGAGCAGTACTTC. This gives the protein CASSLTGLYEQYF.

The genes are TRBV7-8 and TRBJ2-2; D gene uncertain. The V end was cut by 5 bases, the J end by 6 bases, with 7 bases between. Germline loops: CDR1 SGHVS, CDR2 FQNEAQ. CDR3 length equals 12 residues. The CDR3 loop is CASSIGPGELFF. The CDR3 DNA reads as TGTGCCAGCAGCATCGGACCCGGGGAGCTGTTTTTT.

V is TRBV4-3 and J is TRBJ2-1; TRBD2 matches 11 bases. The CDR3 is 17 residues long. Per germline, CDR1 LGHNA and CDR2 YSLEER. Germline trimming cut 0 bases from V and 7 bases from J; bases unmatched to any gene: 8. The CDR3 coding sequence is TGCGCCAGCAGCCAAGAAAGAACTAGCGGGAGTGGGAATGAGCAGTTCTTC. This codes for CASSQERTSGSGNEQFF.

The rearrangement uses TRBV29-1 and TRBJ2-5, with 7 bases fitting TRBD1. Germline V gene sequence: CDR1 SQVTM, CDR2 ANQGSEA. This CDR3 is built from 14 residues. The trim removed 6 bases at V and 4 bases at J, leaving 11 bases unmatched. The CDR3 region has the DNA TGCAGCGTGAACAGGGGTATTGCGGGAGAGACCCAGTACTTC. It is translated as CSVNRGIAGETQYF.

The chain is built from TRBV9 and TRBJ2-1; 11 bases map to TRBD2. The germline gives CDR1 SGDLS, CDR2 YYNGEE. V lost 5 bases to trimming and J lost 3 bases; unmatched junction nucleotides: 4. The CDR3 length is 15 residues. This CDR3 reads CASSPLAGGYNEQFF. CDR3 nucleotide sequence: TGTGCCAGCAGTCCTCTAGCGGGAGGCTACAATGAGCAGTTCTTC.

The rearrangement uses TRBV19 and TRBJ1-1; D is uncertain. The CDR3 runs 14 residues. V lost 0 bases and J lost 2, with 7 bases in between. CDR1 LNHDA and CDR2 SQIVND come from the germline V gene (reference sequence). CDR3 DNA: TGTGCCAGTAGTATAGATGCCGTAAACACTGAAGCTTTCTTT. It codes for CASSIDAVNTEAFF.

The chain links TRBV19 to TRBJ1-4; D perhaps matches TRBD1 (6 bases). Trimming cost V 8 bases and J 8 bases, with 18 bases left between them. The CDR3 runs 14 residues. The germline CDR1 and CDR2 sequences are LNHDA and SQIVND (reference sequence). The CDR3 DNA reads as TGTGCCAGTGCGCGGACAGTAAGGACGGAAAAACTGTTTTTT. This encodes CASARTVRTEKLFF.

V gene TRBV11-3 combines with J gene TRBJ2-2; 7 nucleotides match TRBD1. CDR1 SGHNT and CDR2 YENEEA come from the germline V gene. V shed 5 bases and J 2 bases; nucleotides not matched to a gene: 8. This CDR3 has 16 amino acids. The CDR3 nucleotides are TGTGCCAGCAGCCTCAGAGACAGGGTTAACACCGGGGAGCTGTTTTTT. Amino acid sequence: CASSLRDRVNTGELFF.

The chain couples TRBV5-8 to TRBJ2-4, with a possible D match to TRBD2 (6 bases). CDR3 size: 17 residues. Germline CDR1 SGHTS, CDR2 YDEGEE. V dropped 4 bases and J dropped 0 bases, with 17 bases sitting between them. The CDR3 nucleotides are TGTGCCAGCAGCCCCGAGTTAGGACTACTAGCCAAAAACATTCAGTACTTC. It is translated as CASSPELGLLAKNIQYF.

The chain employs TRBV30 and TRBJ1-2; 8 bases map to TRBD1. The V and J ends lost 3 bases and 6 bases, in that order; junction bases with no gene match: 6. In germline, CDR1 is GTSNPN, CDR2 SVGIG (reference sequence). The CDR3 spans 13 residues. The CDR3: CAWRKQGGDGYTF. For the CDR3, the DNA is TGTGCCTGGAGAAAACAGGGGGGAGATGGCTACACCTTC.

The V call is TRBV30, the J call TRBJ2-3; 9 nucleotides agree with TRBD2. J was trimmed by 6 bases and V by 5 bases; bases with no gene match: 12. The CDR3 spans 15 residues. Germline V gene data show CDR1 as GTSNPN and CDR2 as SVGIG (reference sequence). CDR3 in DNA: TGTGCCTGGGGTGGGCTAGCGGGGCTACGGGATACGCAGTATTTT. Translation: CAWGGLAGLRDTQYF. Full variable domain (missing parts from reference TRBV30 and TRBJ2-3): SQTIHQWPATLVQPVGSPLSLECTVEGTSNPNLYWYRQAAGRGLQLLFYSVGIGQISSEVPQNLSASRPQDRQFILSSKKLLLSDSGFYLCAWGGLAGLRDTQYFGPGTRLTVL.

This clone was observed once. The chain recombines TRBV7-9 with TRBJ2-1, with TRBD2 as a possible D gene (6 bases). Germline CDR1 reads SEHNR; CDR2 reads FQNEAQ (reference sequence). V dropped 1 base and J dropped 0 bases, with 16 bases sitting between them. CDR3 length: 18 amino acids. The CDR3 nucleotides are TGTGCCAGCAGCTTAGGCTATGGAGGGGATCTCTCCTACAATGAGCAGTTCTTC. As protein: CASSLGYGGDLSYNEQFF.

V and J are TRBV5-1 and TRBJ2-1; D assignment may be TRBD1 or TRBD2 (6 bases each). Trimming took 7 bases from V and 1 from J, leaving 15 bases between them. CDR3 size: 15 residues. From germline, CDR1 is SGHRS and CDR2 YFSETQ. The CDR3 sequence is CASRPGAESYNEQFF. Written as DNA, the CDR3 is TGCGCCAGCCGTCCGGGGGCGGAATCCTACAATGAGCAGTTCTTC.

This chain joins TRBV19 and TRBJ1-5; D is uncertain. The germline CDR1 and CDR2 sequences are LNHDA and SQIVND (reference sequence). The CDR3 length is 16 residues. V was pared by 3 bases and J by 0 bases, with 12 bases between. The CDR3 is CASSMGSGYSNQPQHF. Written as DNA, the CDR3 is TGTGCCAGTAGTATGGGGTCAGGCTATAGCAATCAGCCCCAGCATTTT.

The CDR3 nucleotides are TGTGCCAGTGGCCATTCTGGGGCCAACGTCCTGACTTTC. Residues: CASGHSGANVLTF. The chain uses TRBV19 and TRBJ2-6; D not resolved. The CDR3 is 13 amino acids. Germline V CDR1 and CDR2: LNHDA, SQIVND (reference sequence). Trimming stripped 8 bases from V and 1 base from J, with 6 bases between.

The rearrangement links TRBV29-1 to TRBJ2-1; 7 bases fit TRBD2. Germline CDR1 reads SQVTM; CDR2 reads ANQGSEA. The CDR3 spans 13 residues. The J segment lost 8 bases and the V segment lost 7 bases, leaving 11 bases of the junction unmatched. The CDR3 sequence: CSAKGGRIDEQFF. In DNA form, the CDR3 reads TGCAGCGCCAAGGGAGGGAGGATCGATGAGCAGTTCTTC.

V gene TRBV28 combines with J gene TRBJ2-7; no reliable D call. V lost 2 bases to trimming and J lost 3 bases, with 5 bases between them. This CDR3 region has 12 residues. CDR1 and CDR2 (germline): MDHEN, SYDVKM. This CDR3 is CASSLRVYEQYF. The CDR3 nucleotides read TGTGCCAGCAGTTTACGCGTCTACGAGCAGTACTTC.

The J gene is TRBJ2-5, the V gene TRBV5-5, with D perhaps matching TRBD1 (6 bases). V lost 3 bases and J lost 7, with 16 bases in between. CDR1 and CDR2 (germline): SGHKS, YYEKEE (reference sequence). The CDR3 covers 14 residues. CDR3 protein: CASSSIAGDATQYF. The CDR3 DNA is TGTGCCAGCAGCTCTATAGCAGGGGATGCGACCCAGTACTTC.

The chain joins TRBV7-3 to TRBJ1-1; 7 bases line up with TRBD1. The CDR3 has 15 amino acids. Germline V gene data show CDR1 as SGHTA and CDR2 as FQGTGA. J lost 3 bases, V lost 2 bases, and 6 bases had no gene match. The DNA of the CDR3 is TGTGCCAGCAGCTTATACAGGGGTCGGGACACTGAAGCTTTCTTT. Residues: CASSLYRGRDTEAFF.

CDR3 amino acids: CSVGGSNTGELFF. The CDR3 DNA follows: TGCAGCGTTGGGGGATCGAACACCGGGGAGCTGTTTTTT. The chain uses TRBV29-1 and TRBJ2-2; D remains unclear. The germline V and J ends were trimmed by 4 bases and 0 bases, with 6 bases remaining between them. The germline CDR1 and CDR2 sequences are SQVTM and ANQGSEA. This CDR3 comprises 13 residues.

This sequence joins TRBV9 and TRBJ2-7; 13 bases fit TRBD2. The CDR3 extends over 14 amino acids. Germline V gives CDR1 SGDLS, CDR2 YYNGEE. The J segment lost 4 bases and the V segment lost 4 bases, leaving 2 bases of the junction unmatched. As DNA, the CDR3 is TGTGCCAGCAGCACTAGCGGGAGGGGGTACGAGCAGTACTTC. This translates into CASSTSGRGYEQYF.

This chain links TRBV19 with TRBJ2-7, with D perhaps matching TRBD1 (5 bases). Deletions cut 3 bases from V and 3 bases from J, with 18 bases between. The germline CDR1 and CDR2 sequences are LNHDA and SQIVND (reference sequence). This CDR3 is 16 amino acids long. The DNA of the CDR3 is TGTGCCAGTAGTATCACCGCAGGGAACAGTCTCTACGAGCAGTACTTC. This sequence encodes CASSITAGNSLYEQYF. Drawing the rest from reference TRBV19 and TRBJ2-7, the complete variable domain is DGGITQSPKYLFRKEGQNVTLSCEQNLNHDAMYWYRQDPGQGLRLIYYSQIVNDFQKGDIAEGYSVSREKKESFPLTVTSAQKNPTAFYLCASSITAGNSLYEQYFGPGTRLTVT.

This chain joins TRBV7-2 and TRBJ2-5; tentative D call: TRBD1 (6 bases). CDR1 SGHTA and CDR2 FQGNSA come from the germline V gene. The V end was cut by 3 bases, the J end by 9 bases, with 14 bases between. CDR3 length: 13 amino acids. CDR3 coding DNA: TGTGCCAGCAGCTTGAGACAGGTTTTAGCCCAGTACTTC. Translation: CASSLRQVLAQYF.